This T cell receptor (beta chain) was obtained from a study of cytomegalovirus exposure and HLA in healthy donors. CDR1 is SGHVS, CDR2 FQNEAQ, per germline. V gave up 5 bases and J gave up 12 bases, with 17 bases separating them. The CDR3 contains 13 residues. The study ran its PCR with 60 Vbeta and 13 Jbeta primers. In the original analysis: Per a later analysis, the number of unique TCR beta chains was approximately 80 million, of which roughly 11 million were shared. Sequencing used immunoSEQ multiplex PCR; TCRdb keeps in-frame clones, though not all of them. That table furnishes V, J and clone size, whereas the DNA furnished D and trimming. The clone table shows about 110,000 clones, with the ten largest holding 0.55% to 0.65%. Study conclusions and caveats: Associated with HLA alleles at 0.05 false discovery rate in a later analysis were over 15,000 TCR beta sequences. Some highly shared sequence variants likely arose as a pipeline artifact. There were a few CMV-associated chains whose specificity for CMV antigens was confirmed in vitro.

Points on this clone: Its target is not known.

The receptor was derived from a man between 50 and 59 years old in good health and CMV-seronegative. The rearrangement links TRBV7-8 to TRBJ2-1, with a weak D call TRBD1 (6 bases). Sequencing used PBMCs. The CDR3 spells CASSPGVYKGQFF. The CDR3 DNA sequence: TGTGCCAGCAGCCCAGGGGTATACAAGGGGCAGTTCTTC.